The rows below give T cell receptor beta chains drawn from one sample of a study of lymphopenia after photon versus proton radiotherapy. Using immunoSEQ multiplex PCR, the repertoire was profiled, and TCRdb retains in-frame clones only, with some absent. The top ten hold under 2% of the sample, which has under 9,500 clones, 90% to 95% seen once. The sequences come from peripheral blood, collected from a patient treated with photon-based radiotherapy. Receptors originate from a woman between 50 and 59 years old with cholangiocarcinoma. Each CDR3 is given with its conserved first and last residue. The D gene is left open where the match is weak. Not all rows give a size; the values are once, few, many and, for expanded clones, a class.

v_gene	abundance	d_gene	j_gene	CDR3nt	CDR3aa
TRBV9	.	.	TRBJ2-7	TGTGCCAGCAGCGGGACAGAAGGCTACGAGCAGTACTTC	CASSGTEGYEQYF
TRBV11-3	.	.	TRBJ1-6	TGTGCCAGCAGCCCTCGGTTTGGTTCACCCCTCCACTTT	CASSPRFGSPLHF
TRBV6-6	.	TRBD1	TRBJ2-7	TGTGCCAGCAGTTACCACGGACAGGGTCCCTACGAGCAGTACTTC	CASSYHGQGPYEQYF
TRBV18	.	.	TRBJ1-2	TGTGCCAGCTCACCGGAATCTAAATCCAACTATGGCTACACCTTC	CASSPESKSNYGYTF
TRBV21-1	.	.	TRBJ1-2	TGTGCCAGCAAGACAGTCCTCGGGAAAGGCTACACCTTC	CASKTVLGKGYTF
TRBV19	.	TRBD1	TRBJ2-3	TGTGCCAGTAAGGAAAGGACCGGGACAGCCGTGGGGGATACGCAGTATTTT	CASKERTGTAVGDTQYF
TRBV19	.	TRBD1	TRBJ2-1	TGTGCCAGTAGTAGCGGGACAGGGGATTACAATGAGCAGTTCTTC	CASSSGTGDYNEQFF
TRBV23-1	.	.	TRBJ1-6	TGCGCCAGCAGTCGAGACTACAGCTCCTATAATTCACCCCTCCACTTT	CASSRDYSSYNSPLHF
TRBV7-8	once	.	TRBJ1-1	TGTGCCAGCAGCCCACTTCGTTGGGACACTGAAGCTTTCTTT	CASSPLRWDTEAFF
TRBV25-1	.	.	TRBJ1-1	TGTGCCAGCAGTCTCGGAATGAGCACTGAAGCTTTCTTT	CASSLGMSTEAFF
TRBV4-3	.	.	TRBJ1-2	TGCGCCAGCAGCCAAGCAGGGGTCGGTGGCTACACCTTC	CASSQAGVGGYTF
TRBV4-1	.	TRBD2	TRBJ2-3	TGCGCCAGCAGCCCATCACGACTAGCGGGGGACCCTAGCACAGATACGCAGTATTTT	CASSPSRLAGDPSTDTQYF
TRBV7-2	.	.	TRBJ2-3	TGTGCCAGCAGCTTAGTATCCCTAATAGGCGGGGAGTTTTCAGATACGCAGTATTTT	CASSLVSLIGGEFSDTQYF
TRBV4-3	.	.	TRBJ1-1	TGCGCCAGCAGCCAAGAATCCCAGCCGAGCACTGAAGCTTTCTTT	CASSQESQPSTEAFF
TRBV28	.	TRBD1	TRBJ1-2	TGTGCCAGCAGCATTACAGGGGGCGCCTATGGCTACACCTTC	CASSITGGAYGYTF
TRBV30	.	.	TRBJ1-2	TGTGCCTGGAGTGTGCTGGGGACGTTCGGCTATGGCTACACCTTC	CAWSVLGTFGYGYTF
TRBV19	.	.	TRBJ1-5	TGTGCCAGTAGTTTCGACACTTATAGCAATCAGCCCCAGCATTTT	CASSFDTYSNQPQHF
TRBV5-6	.	TRBD2	TRBJ2-3	TGTGCCAGCAGCTTGGCCAGGGCTAGCGGGGCGACCACAGATACGCAGTATTTT	CASSLARASGATTDTQYF
TRBV19	once	TRBD1	TRBJ2-2	TGTGCCAGTCGAGGTGCAGGGGGCCCCACCGGGGAGCTGTTTTTT	CASRGAGGPTGELFF
TRBV9	.	.	TRBJ1-5	TGTGCCAGCAGCGTAGGCGAGGCTTATAGCAATCAGCCCCAGCATTTT	CASSVGEAYSNQPQHF
TRBV30	.	TRBD2	TRBJ2-1	TGTGCCTGGAGTCCAAGGGGGCGACTAGCGGGGCCCTCCTACAATGAGCAGTTCTTC	CAWSPRGRLAGPSYNEQFF
TRBV18	.	.	TRBJ1-2	TGTGCCAGCTCACCAAGGGACTCCCGCTACACCTTC	CASSPRDSRYTF
TRBV4-3	.	.	TRBJ2-7	TGCGCCAGCAGCCAAGGACAGGCCTACGAGCAGTACTTC	CASSQGQAYEQYF
TRBV9	.	.	TRBJ2-7	TGTGCCAGCAGCGTAGCAGGGAGGTCCTACGAGCAGTACTTC	CASSVAGRSYEQYF
TRBV4-1	once	.	TRBJ2-5	TGCGCCAGCAGCCAGGCGGTCTGGGAGACCCAGTACTTC	CASSQAVWETQYF
TRBV6-6	.	.	TRBJ1-2	TGTGCCAGCAAAAACAGTGGCTACACCTTC	CASKNSGYTF
TRBV4-3	.	TRBD2	TRBJ2-3	TGCGCCAGCAGCCAATCACGGGGGGGAAGCACAGATACGCAGTATTTT	CASSQSRGGSTDTQYF
TRBV10-3	.	.	TRBJ1-3	TGTGCCATCAGTGACCCCACTCAGGCCATCTCTGGAAACACCATATATTTT	CAISDPTQAISGNTIYF
TRBV4-1	.	.	TRBJ2-4	TGCGCCAGCAGCCAAGATAGGGGGGCGGAGAGGGGGAACATTCAGTACTTC	CASSQDRGAERGNIQYF
TRBV6-1	.	.	TRBJ2-4	TGTGCCAGCAGTGAAGCGCTTCGGGTTCACAAAAACATTCAGTACTTC	CASSEALRVHKNIQYF
TRBV5-4	.	.	TRBJ2-2	TGTGCCAGCAGCCTGCCGGGACGCAAGACAGCGAACACCGGGGAGCTGTTTTTT	CASSLPGRKTANTGELFF
TRBV2	.	.	TRBJ1-1	TGTGCCAGCAGGGGTGAGGTCTCTGAAGCTTTCTTT	CASRGEVSEAFF
TRBV21-1	.	.	TRBJ1-2	TGTGCCAGCAGCAAAGCTGGTGCAGGGGAGGAAGGTGGCTACACCTTC	CASSKAGAGEEGGYTF
TRBV7-2	.	TRBD2	TRBJ2-1	TGTGCCAGCAACGGGGGGGGACGCTCCTACAATGAGCAGTTCTTC	CASNGGGRSYNEQFF
TRBV10-3	.	.	TRBJ2-3	TGTGCCATCAGTGCGAACGGAATCACAGATACGCAGTATTTT	CAISANGITDTQYF
TRBV7-2	.	TRBD1	TRBJ1-2	TGTGCCAGCAGCTTAGTGACAGGGTTAAGTGGCTACACCTTC	CASSLVTGLSGYTF
TRBV10-3	.	TRBD1	TRBJ1-1	TGTGCCATCAGGCAAACAGTAACAGGGGGGACTGAAGCTTTCTTT	CAIRQTVTGGTEAFF
TRBV9	.	TRBD1	TRBJ1-2	TGTGCCAGCAGCGTAGGTAGGACAGGGGGCGGCTATGGCTACACCTTC	CASSVGRTGGGYGYTF
TRBV18	.	.	TRBJ2-1	TGTGCCAGCTCACCAAAAGGTCCCAACTACAATGAGCAGTTCTTC	CASSPKGPNYNEQFF
TRBV30	.	.	TRBJ1-2	TGTGCCTGGAGTGTAACTTCTGGGGGTTACACCTTC	CAWSVTSGGYTF
TRBV20-1	.	.	TRBJ2-2	TGCAGTGCTCCAAAGGGCGGGGAGCTGTTTTTT	CSAPKGGELFF
TRBV7-9	few	.	TRBJ1-4	TGTGCCAGCAGCTTAGACTTGGGAAAACTGTTTTTT	CASSLDLGKLFF
TRBV4-3	.	.	TRBJ2-6	TGCGCCAGCAGCCAGGGGGTGTCGGGGGCCAACGTCCTGACTTTC	CASSQGVSGANVLTF
TRBV11-2	.	.	TRBJ1-2	TGTGCCAGCAGTTACCGGGACGGCAACTATGGCTACACCTTC	CASSYRDGNYGYTF